Below are 10 T cell receptor beta chains sequenced from a single sample in a study of cytomegalovirus exposure and HLA in healthy donors. 60 Vbeta and 13 Jbeta primers were used in PCR. Profiled with immunoSEQ multiplex PCR; TCRdb holds only in-frame clones, not every one. This table holds some 130,000 clones, around 83% found once. Sequenced: PBMCs. These receptors all come from a male donor in good health and CMV-seropositive.

The rearrangement links TRBV28 to TRBJ2-7, with D maybe TRBD1 (5 bases). Trimming left V 5 bases short and J 3 bases short, with 8 bases between. CDR1 and CDR2 (germline): MDHEN, SYDVKM. The CDR3 covers 12 residues. Written as DNA, the CDR3 is TGTGCCAGCAGTCCAGACAGCTACGAGCAGTACTTC. It specifies CASSPDSYEQYF.

V gene TRBV5-4 combines with J gene TRBJ2-3, with a weak D call TRBD1 (6 bases). This CDR3 has 14 amino acids. V dropped 5 bases and J dropped 4 bases, with 14 bases sitting between them. Per the germline V gene, CDR1 is SGHNT and CDR2 is YYREEE (reference sequence). The CDR3 nucleotides are TGTGCCAGCAGGTTACGACAGGAACCAGATACGCAGTATTTT. Its protein product is CASRLRQEPDTQYF.

This clone came up once. The CDR3 protein is CASSMTVLYEQYF. DNA for the CDR3: TGTGCCAGCTCGATGACAGTCCTCTACGAGCAGTACTTC. The chain is built from TRBV18 and TRBJ2-7, with TRBD1 as a possible D gene (5 bases). CDR3 length: 13 amino acids. The germline V gene encodes CDR1 KGHSH and CDR2 LQKENI. Trimming took off 6 bases at V and 3 bases at J, with 12 bases between the two ends.

V gene TRBV6-1 combines with J gene TRBJ2-5; possibly TRBD2 for D (6 bases). The CDR3 spans 16 residues. Germline-derived CDR1 and CDR2 are MNHNS and SASEGT. V lost 0 bases and J 3 bases, leaving 14 bases between the germline ends. This chain's CDR3 is CASSEAVGGAKETQYF. In DNA form, the CDR3 reads TGTGCCAGCAGTGAAGCCGTCGGCGGGGCTAAAGAGACCCAGTACTTC.

The V gene is TRBV4-1, the J gene TRBJ1-3; D gene unclear. The germline V and J ends were trimmed by 2 bases and 1 base, with 15 bases remaining between them. The CDR3 spans 17 residues. Germline assignment: CDR1 MGHRA and CDR2 YSYEKL. The CDR3 DNA is TGCGCCAGCAGCCAACTGCAACAGCCACTTTCTGGAAACACCATATATTTT. Its protein is CASSQLQQPLSGNTIYF.

The V and J genes are TRBV5-1 and TRBJ1-1; D is uncertain. Germline CDR1 reads SGHRS; CDR2 reads YFSETQ. The CDR3 loop spans 13 amino acids. The V and J ends lost 0 bases and 6 bases respectively, with 9 bases between them. CDR3 sequence (DNA): TGCGCCAGCAGCTTGGATCGGAGGGCTGAAGCTTTCTTT. Residues: CASSLDRRAEAFF.

The gene calls are TRBV5-6 and TRBJ2-2, with 7 bases matching TRBD2. The CDR3 contains 16 residues. Germline V lookup: CDR1 SGHDT, CDR2 YYEEEE. J gave up 1 base and V 6 bases, and 9 bases lay outside the gene matches. The CDR3 nucleotides read TGTGCCAGCAAAAACGGGGCTAGCGGGAACACCGGGGAGCTGTTTTTT. Translation gives CASKNGASGNTGELFF.

This clone was counted a few times. This rearrangement joins TRBV27 to TRBJ2-1; 9 bases fit TRBD2. With 3 bases clipped from V and 4 bases from J, the junction kept 10 bases outside the gene matches. This CDR3 contains 17 residues. The V gene's germline CDR1 is MNHEY and CDR2 SMNVEV (reference sequence). The CDR3 sequence is CASSLRLAGMSYNEQFF. The CDR3 DNA sequence: TGTGCCAGCAGTTTGAGGCTAGCGGGAATGTCATACAATGAGCAGTTCTTC.

CDR3 residues: CASSDGTGRGYTF. The CDR3, as DNA: TGTGCCAGCAGTGACGGGACAGGGCGAGGCTACACCTTC. The chain joins TRBV6-4 to TRBJ1-2; TRBD1 aligns across 9 bases. V lost 2 bases, J lost 8 bases, and 3 bases stayed unmatched. Germline CDR1 reads MRHNA; CDR2 reads SNTAGT. The CDR3 consists of 13 residues.

This rearrangement joins TRBV28 to TRBJ2-7, with 10 bases aligning to TRBD1. CDR1 and CDR2 (germline): MDHEN, SYDVKM. The CDR3 spans 14 residues. Trimming took 5 bases from V and 3 from J; bases not matched to a gene: 4. The CDR3 protein is CASSPGQGGYEQYF. The CDR3 coding sequence is TGTGCCAGCAGTCCCGGACAGGGGGGCTACGAGCAGTACTTC.